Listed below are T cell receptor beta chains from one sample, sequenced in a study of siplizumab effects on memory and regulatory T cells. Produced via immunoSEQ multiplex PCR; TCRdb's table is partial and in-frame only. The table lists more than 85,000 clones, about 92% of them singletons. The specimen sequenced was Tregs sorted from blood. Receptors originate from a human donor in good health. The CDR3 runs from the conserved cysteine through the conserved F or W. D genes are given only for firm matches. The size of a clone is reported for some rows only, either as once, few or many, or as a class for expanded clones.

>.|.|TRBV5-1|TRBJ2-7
TGCGCCAGCAGCTTGCGGGCTAGTCAGTCCTACGAGCAGTACTTC
CASSLRASQSYEQYF
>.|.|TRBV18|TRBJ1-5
TGTGCCGCCAGGGATCAGCCCCAGCATTTT
CAARDQPQHF
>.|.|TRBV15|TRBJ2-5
TGTGCCACCAGCAAAGACTACTATCAAGAGACCCAGTACTTC
CATSKDYYQETQYF
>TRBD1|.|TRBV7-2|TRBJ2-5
TGTGCCAGCAGCTTAGCGGGGACAGCCAAAGAGACCCAGTACTTC
CASSLAGTAKETQYF
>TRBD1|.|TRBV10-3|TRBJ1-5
TGTGCCATCAGTGGGGACAGGGAAGAACAGCCCCAGCATTTT
CAISGDREEQPQHF
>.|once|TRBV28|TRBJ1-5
TGTGCCAGCAGTGTAAATCAGCCCCAGCATTTT
CASSVNQPQHF
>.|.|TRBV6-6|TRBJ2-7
TGTGCCAGCAGTTTGCGCGTTGGAACCTACGAGCAGTACTTC
CASSLRVGTYEQYF
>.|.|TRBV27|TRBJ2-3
TGTGCCAGCAGTTTTGGGACCCTGAGCACAGATACGCAGTATTTT
CASSFGTLSTDTQYF
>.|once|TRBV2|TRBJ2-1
TGTGCCAGCAGTGAATCCCGCGTCGTTGAGCAGTTCTTC
CASSESRVVEQFF
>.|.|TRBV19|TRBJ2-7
TGTGCCAGTAGTGGGTTGAGGGGGGGATTCTACGAGCAGTACTTC
CASSGLRGGFYEQYF
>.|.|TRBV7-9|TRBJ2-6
TGTGCCAGCAGCTTCGACAGGTCTGGGGCCAACGTCCTGACTTTC
CASSFDRSGANVLTF
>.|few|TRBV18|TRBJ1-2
TGTGCCAGCTCACCATCGAGCCAGACGGCTAACTATGGCTACACCTTC
CASSPSSQTANYGYTF
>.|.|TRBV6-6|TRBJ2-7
TGTGCCAGCAATGACGCACATAGCTCCTACGAGCAGTACTTC
CASNDAHSSYEQYF
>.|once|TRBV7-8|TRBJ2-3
TGTGCCAGCAGCTTAATGCTAGCTCACAAATTGGATACGCAGTATTTT
CASSLMLAHKLDTQYF
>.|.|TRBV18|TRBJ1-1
TGTGCCAGCTCACCGCAGGTTTTCAACACTGAAGCTTTCTTT
CASSPQVFNTEAFF
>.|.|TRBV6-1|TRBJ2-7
TGTGCCAGTCGGGGGGCGTCGGCATACGAGCAGTACTTC
CASRGASAYEQYF
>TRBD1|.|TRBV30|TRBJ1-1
TGTGCCAGATCGACAGGGGCGCCGATGAACACTGAAGCTTTCTTT
CARSTGAPMNTEAFF
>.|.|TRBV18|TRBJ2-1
TGTGCCAGCTCACCCCTAAAGGGTGCCCTAATCACAGAGCAGTTCTTC
CASSPLKGALITEQFF
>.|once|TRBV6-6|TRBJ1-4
TGTGCCAGCAGTCCGAGAGGATGGGTTGAAAAACTGTTTTTT
CASSPRGWVEKLFF
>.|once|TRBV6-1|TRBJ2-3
TGTGCCAGCACCCGGGCTAATCGAGCAGATACGCAGTATTTT
CASTRANRADTQYF
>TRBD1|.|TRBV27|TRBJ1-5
TGTGCCAGCAGGAGGACAGGGAGCAATCAGCCCCAGCATTTT
CASRRTGSNQPQHF
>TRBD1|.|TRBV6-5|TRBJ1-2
TGTGCCAGCAGAGCCGGGACAGCGATCAATGGCTACACCTTC
CASRAGTAINGYTF
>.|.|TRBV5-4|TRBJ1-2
TGTGCCAGCAGGTCGGACTTGTGGGTCCACTATGGCTACACCTTC
CASRSDLWVHYGYTF
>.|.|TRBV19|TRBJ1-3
TGTGCCAGTAGTATTTCGGGGCTGGGTAGCTACTCTGGAAACACCATATATTTT
CASSISGLGSYSGNTIYF
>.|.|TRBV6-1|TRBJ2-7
TGTGCCAGCAGCCTACGGGTGTTCTACGAGCAGTACTTC
CASSLRVFYEQYF
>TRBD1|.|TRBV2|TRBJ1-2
TGTGCCAGCAGTTACAGGGGAACGGATGGCTACACCTTC
CASSYRGTDGYTF
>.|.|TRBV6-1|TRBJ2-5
TGTGCCAGCAGGGAAGCTTGGCTAGAGACCCAGTACTTC
CASREAWLETQYF
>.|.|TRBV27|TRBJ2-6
TGTGCCTCGCGGGGTCGTGGGGAACCTCTAGGTGGGGCCAACGTCCTGACTTTC
CASRGRGEPLGGANVLTF
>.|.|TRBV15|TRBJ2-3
TGTGCCACCAGCAGGGTCAAGGGAGTCTGGGATACGCAGTATTTT
CATSRVKGVWDTQYF
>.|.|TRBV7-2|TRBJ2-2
TGTGCCAGCAGCCTCCAATTGAACACCGGGGAGCTGTTTTTT
CASSLQLNTGELFF
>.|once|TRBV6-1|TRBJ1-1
TGTGCCGCAGGGATGAACACTGAAGCTTTCTTT
CAAGMNTEAFF
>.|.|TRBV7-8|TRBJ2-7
TGTGCCAGCAGCTTAGCGGGAGGTCCCTACGAGCAGTACTTC
CASSLAGGPYEQYF
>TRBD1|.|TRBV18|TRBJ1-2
TGTGCCAGCTCAACGACAGGGAGGGACTATGGCTACACCTTC
CASSTTGRDYGYTF
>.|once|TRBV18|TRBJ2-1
TGTGCCAGCTCACCTACTGGGGATGAGCAGTTCTTC
CASSPTGDEQFF
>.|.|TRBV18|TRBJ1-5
TGTGCCAGCTCACCAGAGCAGCCCCAGCATTTT
CASSPEQPQHF
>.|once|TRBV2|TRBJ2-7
TGTGCCAGCAGCCGGGACACCAACTACGAGCAGTACTTC
CASSRDTNYEQYF
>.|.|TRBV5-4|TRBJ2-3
TGTGCCAGCAGCTTGGTATTGGCAGATACGCAGTATTTT
CASSLVLADTQYF
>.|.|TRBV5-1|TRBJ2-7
TGCGCCAGCAGCTTGGCCACAGGCTTCTTGGAGCAGTACTTC
CASSLATGFLEQYF
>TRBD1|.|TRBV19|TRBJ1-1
TGTGCCAGTAGTAGACAGGGACCGTTCGGGGACACTGAAGCTTTCTTT
CASSRQGPFGDTEAFF
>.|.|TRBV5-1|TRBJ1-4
TGCGCCAGCAGCCCAGGGACTTTAGGGGGAGAAAAACTGTTTTTT
CASSPGTLGGEKLFF
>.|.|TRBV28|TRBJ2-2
TGTGCCAGCAGGCGAGGGACCGGGGAGCTGTTTTTT
CASRRGTGELFF
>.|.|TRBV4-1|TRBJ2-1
TGCGCCAGCAGCCAAGACCCCAGCTCTGAACAGCAGTTCTTC
CASSQDPSSEQQFF
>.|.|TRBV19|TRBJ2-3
TGTGCCAGTAGTAACTCAGAGGCTCCAGATACGCAGTATTTT
CASSNSEAPDTQYF
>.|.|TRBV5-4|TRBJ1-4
TGTGCCAGCTCTCCCCGGGGAAGTGAAAAACTGTTTTTT
CASSPRGSEKLFF
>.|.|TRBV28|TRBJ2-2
TGTGCCAGCTGGAGGAACACCGGGGAGCTGTTTTTT
CASWRNTGELFF
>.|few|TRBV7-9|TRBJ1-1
TGTGCCAGCAGCTTAGCAGGTATGAACACTGAAGCTTTCTTT
CASSLAGMNTEAFF
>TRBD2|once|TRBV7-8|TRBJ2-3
TGTGCCAGCAGCTCAACTACCTTTCTAGCGGGAGTTTTGTATTTT
CASSSTTFLAGVLYF
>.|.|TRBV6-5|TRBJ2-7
TGTGCCAGCAGCCGCCAGGCCGCCTACGAGCAGTACTTC
CASSRQAAYEQYF
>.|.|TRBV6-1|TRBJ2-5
TGTGCCAGCAGGGGACCGCGCCAAGAGACCCAGTACTTC
CASRGPRQETQYF
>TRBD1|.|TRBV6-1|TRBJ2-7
TGTGCCAGCAGTCTAGACAGGGTACGGTACGAGCAGTACTTC
CASSLDRVRYEQYF
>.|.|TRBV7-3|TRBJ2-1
TGTGCCAGCAGCCCCCAGGGATTTTCCTACAATGAGCAGTTCTTC
CASSPQGFSYNEQFF
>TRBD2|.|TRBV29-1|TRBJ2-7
TGCAGCGTAGGGACTAGCGGGGGGATCTACGAGCAGTACTTC
CSVGTSGGIYEQYF
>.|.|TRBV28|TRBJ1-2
TGTGCCAGCAGTTTATATCCCTATGGCTACACCTTC
CASSLYPYGYTF
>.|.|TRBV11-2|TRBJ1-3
TGTGCCAGCAGCTTAGACAGCTTCTCTGGAAACACCATATATTTT
CASSLDSFSGNTIYF
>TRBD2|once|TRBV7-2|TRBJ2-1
TGTGCCAGCAGCTTAGTTGCGGGGAGGGCCTACAATGAGCAGTTCTTC
CASSLVAGRAYNEQFF
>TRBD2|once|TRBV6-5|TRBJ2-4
TGTGCCAGCAGCTGGCGGGGGGGGGCCAAAAACATTCAGTACTTC
CASSWRGGAKNIQYF
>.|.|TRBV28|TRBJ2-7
TGTGCCAGCAGTTCCCCCCACCGGGGGCGGGAGCAGTACTTC
CASSSPHRGREQYF
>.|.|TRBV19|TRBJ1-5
TGTGCCAGTAGTATAGGCAGTGGAGCTCAGCATTTT
CASSIGSGAQHF
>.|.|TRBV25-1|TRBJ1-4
TGTGCCAGCAGTGCAACTAATGAAAAACTGTTTTTT
CASSATNEKLFF
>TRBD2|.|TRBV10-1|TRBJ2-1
TGCGCCAGCGGGCGGGAGGGAGGTGAGCAGTTCTTC
CASGREGGEQFF